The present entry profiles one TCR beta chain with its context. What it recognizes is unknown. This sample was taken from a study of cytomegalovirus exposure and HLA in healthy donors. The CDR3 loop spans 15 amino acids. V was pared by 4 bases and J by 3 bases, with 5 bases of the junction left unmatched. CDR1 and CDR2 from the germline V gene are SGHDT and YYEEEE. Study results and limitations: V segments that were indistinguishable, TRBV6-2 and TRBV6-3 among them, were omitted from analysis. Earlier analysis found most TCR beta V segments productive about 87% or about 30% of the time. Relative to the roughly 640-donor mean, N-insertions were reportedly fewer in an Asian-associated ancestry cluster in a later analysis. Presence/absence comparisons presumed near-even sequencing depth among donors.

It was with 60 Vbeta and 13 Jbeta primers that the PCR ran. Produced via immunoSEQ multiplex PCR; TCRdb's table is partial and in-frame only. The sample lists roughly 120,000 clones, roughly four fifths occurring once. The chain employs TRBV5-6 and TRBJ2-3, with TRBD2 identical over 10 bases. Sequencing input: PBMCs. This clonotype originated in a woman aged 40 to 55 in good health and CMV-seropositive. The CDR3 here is CASSLTSGVTDTQYF. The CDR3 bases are TGTGCCAGCAGCCTTACTAGCGGGGTGACAGATACGCAGTATTTT. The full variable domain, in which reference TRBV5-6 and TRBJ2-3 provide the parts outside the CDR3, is DAGVTQSPTHLIKTRGQQVTLRCSPKSGHDTVSWYQQALGQGPQFIFQYYEEEERQRGNFPDRFSGHQFPNYSSELNVNALLLGDSALYLCASSLTSGVTDTQYFGPGTRLTVL.